Listed here are 2 T cell receptor beta chains from one sample, sequenced in a study of T cell responses to AZD1222 COVID-19 vaccine. Data came from immunoSEQ multiplex PCR; TCRdb stores just in-frame clones and leaves some out. The sample consists of about 56,000 clones, 70% to 90% of them appearing once. The material was peripheral blood, obtained 28 days after the second AZD1222 dose. All receptors derive from an adult who received the AZD1222 COVID-19 vaccine.

The rearrangement links TRBV4-3 to TRBJ2-6, with D uncertain. V was trimmed by 4 bases and J by 4 bases, leaving 20 bases between them. This CDR3 is 18 amino acids long. The V gene's germline CDR1 is LGHNA and CDR2 YSLEER. CDR3 sequence (DNA): TGCGCCAGCAGCCTATCCCAGGTTGGCCGGAGCGGGGCCAACGTCCTGACTTTC. This sequence encodes CASSLSQVGRSGANVLTF.

This clone was observed a single time. The CDR3 DNA is TGTGCCAGCAGCCCGGAGACAGGGGGCATGAACAATGAGCAGTTCTTC. It yields the protein CASSPETGGMNNEQFF. The chain joins TRBV28 to TRBJ2-1, with TRBD1 matching 10 bases. Germline-derived CDR1 and CDR2 are MDHEN and SYDVKM. The trim removed 6 bases at V and 5 bases at J, leaving 10 bases unmatched. The CDR3 is 16 amino acids.